A selection of T cell receptor beta chains follows, all from one sample in a study of human T cells and chemical hapten exposure. Using its own MiXCR run on the RACE reads, TCRdb lists one record per CDR3 protein. The repertoire has about 140,000 distinct CDR3 sequences, approximately 12% of them found once; the top ten carry around 1.4%. The material was whole blood, obtained in connection with sensitization to the hapten diphenylcyclopropenone (DPC). All receptors come from a woman aged 45-59 years with alopecia areata. Some clones in this sample may be carry-over from other donors' samples. Each CDR3 is given with its conserved first and last residue. Fields, in order: D gene, J gene, clone size, V gene, CDR3 protein, CDR3 DNA. The D gene is left open where the match is weak. Some rows have no size entry. The others give once, few or many, or a class for an expanded clone.

>TRBD2|TRBJ2-5|few|TRBV11-2
CASSSPARTSGNTQYF
TGTGCCAGCAGCTCCCCCGCGAGGACTAGCGGGAACACCCAGTACTTC
>TRBD1|TRBJ2-3|NA|TRBV7-6
CASSRGQGRTDTQYF
TGTGCCAGCAGCCGGGGACAGGGGCGCACAGATACGCAGTATTTT
>NA|TRBJ2-1|NA|TRBV13
CASSLGPGVSEQFF
TGTGCCAGCAGCTTAGGTCCAGGGGTTAGTGAGCAGTTCTTC
>NA|TRBJ1-5|many|TRBV10-3
CAISESGQSNQPQHF
TGTGCCATCAGTGAGTCGGGGCAGAGCAATCAGCCCCAGCATTTT
>NA|TRBJ2-3|few|TRBV30
CAWSSGTDTQYF
TGTGCCTGGAGTAGCGGCACAGATACGCAGTATTTT
>NA|TRBJ1-1|NA|TRBV10-3
CAISGPQLGAMNTEAFF
TGTGCCATCAGTGGGCCCCAATTAGGGGCCATGAACACTGAAGCTTTCTTT
>NA|TRBJ2-7|NA|TRBV20-1
CSARVSGESTYEQYF
TGCAGTGCTAGAGTGTCGGGGGAATCCACCTACGAGCAGTACTTC
>TRBD2|TRBJ2-7|few|TRBV7-9
CASSLGGWGAGEAYEQYF
TGTGCCAGCAGCTTAGGAGGATGGGGAGCGGGAGAGGCCTACGAGCAGTACTTC
>TRBD2|TRBJ2-5|NA|TRBV11-2
CASSFSASGETQYF
TGTGCCAGCAGCTTCTCGGCTAGCGGGGAGACCCAGTACTTC
>NA|TRBJ2-3|NA|TRBV10-3
CAISEPSILTSTDTQYF
TGTGCCATCAGTGAACCCTCCATTCTTACTAGCACAGATACGCAGTATTTT
>NA|TRBJ2-3|few|TRBV5-1
CASMSGTSTDTQYF
TGCGCATCGATGAGCGGTACTAGCACAGATACGCAGTATTTT
>TRBD2|TRBJ2-3|NA|TRBV20-1
CSAGATSGFTDTQYF
TGCAGTGCCGGAGCGACTAGCGGTTTCACAGATACGCAGTATTTT
>NA|TRBJ2-7|few|TRBV7-3
CASSLFGREIDEQYF
TGTGCCAGCAGCTTATTCGGCAGGGAAATCGACGAGCAGTACTTC
>NA|TRBJ2-5|many|TRBV20-1
CSAREAGRPQETQYF
TGCAGTGCTAGAGAAGCAGGGAGACCACAAGAGACCCAGTACTTC
>NA|TRBJ2-1|many|TRBV6-2/TRBV6-3
CASSLGGEQFF
TGTGCCAGCAGTTTAGGGGGAGAGCAGTTCTTC
>TRBD1|TRBJ1-6|NA|TRBV27
CASSHRGNSPLHF
TGTGCCAGCAGTCACAGGGGAAATTCACCCCTCCACTTT
>NA|TRBJ2-1|many|TRBV9
CASSVGGPKGGEQFF
TGTGCCAGCAGCGTAGGTGGACCCAAAGGGGGTGAGCAGTTCTTC